Listed below are T cell receptor beta chains from one sample, sequenced in a study of post-analysis software for immune sequencing data. TCRdb re-called the PCR reads through MiXCR, storing one row per CDR3 protein. The data show hundreds of thousands of distinct CDR3 sequences, with around 40% seen just once and 1.5% to 2% held by the top ten. Sequenced sample: blood. All receptors come from a girl under 18 with multiple sclerosis. Each CDR3 is given with its conserved first and last residue. A D gene is named only where the DNA matches it firmly. The size of a clone is reported for some rows only, either as once, few or many, or as a class for expanded clones.

cdr3_nt	cdr3_aa	j_call	clone_size	v_call	d_call
TGTGCCAGCAGCCGCAGACAGGCGAATGAGCAGTTCTTC	CASSRRQANEQFF	TRBJ2-1	.	TRBV14	.
TGTGCCACCAGTGATCATAGGGGTGGGGATGAGCAGTTCTTC	CATSDHRGGDEQFF	TRBJ2-1	.	TRBV24-1	.
TGTGCCAGCAGTCAGAAGGGGACTCACTACGAGCAGTACTTC	CASSQKGTHYEQYF	TRBJ2-7	.	TRBV21-1	.
TGCAGCGTTGAAGATGGGGCCATCTATGGCTACACCTTC	CSVEDGAIYGYTF	TRBJ1-2	.	TRBV29-1	.
TGTGCCAGCAGGGGACAGGATGTCACTGAAGCTTTCTTT	CASRGQDVTEAFF	TRBJ1-1	.	TRBV6-1	TRBD1
TGTGCCAGCAGTATCGAGAGAGGCGATGGCTACACCTTC	CASSIERGDGYTF	TRBJ1-2	few	TRBV12-3/TRBV12-4	.
TGTGCCATCAGTGAAAGGACTAGCAGTCAGGATGAGCAGTTCTTC	CAISERTSSQDEQFF	TRBJ2-1	.	TRBV10-3	TRBD2
TGTGCCATCAGTGGGGGGATGGGACGTAGCTCCTACGAGCAGTACTTC	CAISGGMGRSSYEQYF	TRBJ2-7	few	TRBV10-3	.
TGCAGCGTTGGTAATGCAAGAAACTATGGCTACACCTTC	CSVGNARNYGYTF	TRBJ1-2	.	TRBV29-1	.
TGTGCCAGCAGCTTACGGACAGACTATGGCTACACCTTC	CASSLRTDYGYTF	TRBJ1-2	.	TRBV11-2	.
TGTGCCAGCAGCTTTGAGGAGGCCTATGGCTACACCTTC	CASSFEEAYGYTF	TRBJ1-2	.	TRBV7-9	.
TGTGCCAGCAGTCCTACTTATAGCGGGGGATCCACGTACTTC	CASSPTYSGGSTYF	TRBJ2-4	.	TRBV7-2	TRBD2
TGTGCCAGCAGTGAGTCCGACAGGGGAACCTATAATTCACCCCTCCACTTT	CASSESDRGTYNSPLHF	TRBJ1-6	.	TRBV6-1	TRBD1
TGTGCCAGCAGCTTGGGGGACTACACACTCGAGCAGTACTTC	CASSLGDYTLEQYF	TRBJ2-7	.	TRBV7-6	TRBD2
TGCAGCGTTGAGAAAGGGATAAATGAGCAGTTCTTC	CSVEKGINEQFF	TRBJ2-1	.	TRBV29-1	.
TGTGCCACCAGGGATCCTACAGGGGACGAGCAGTACTTC	CATRDPTGDEQYF	TRBJ2-7	.	TRBV24-1	TRBD1
TGCGCCAGCAGCCATTTCGGGACTAGCCGATCCTACGAGCAGTACTTC	CASSHFGTSRSYEQYF	TRBJ2-7	.	TRBV4-1	TRBD2
TGTGCCAGCAGCTCATCCTATAGGGTGGATACGCAGTATTTT	CASSSSYRVDTQYF	TRBJ2-3	.	TRBV7-3	.
TGTGCCAGCAGCCAAGCGCCCGGGCGCCGCTCCTACGAGCAGTACTTC	CASSQAPGRRSYEQYF	TRBJ2-7	.	TRBV3-1	.
TGCGCCAGCAGCCGGTGGGACAGGGGGCGAACCAATGAGCAGTTCTTC	CASSRWDRGRTNEQFF	TRBJ2-1	few	TRBV5-1	TRBD1
TGTGCCAGCAGTGGCGGAGGACAGGGTTCCTATAATTCACCCCTCCACTTT	CASSGGGQGSYNSPLHF	TRBJ1-6	.	TRBV6-1	TRBD1
TGTGCCAGCAGTTATCCGGATGAGCAGTTCTTC	CASSYPDEQFF	TRBJ2-1	few	TRBV6-6	.
TGTGCCAGCAGCTTGGCACAGTCCTATGGCTACACCTTC	CASSLAQSYGYTF	TRBJ1-2	.	TRBV5-5	.
TGCAGTGCTAGGCAGACTAGCGGGCCTTACAATGAGCAGTTCTTC	CSARQTSGPYNEQFF	TRBJ2-1	.	TRBV20-1	TRBD2
TGTGCCAGCAGCTTACGGACAGACTATGGCTGCACCTTC	CASSLRTDYGCTF	TRBJ1-2	.	TRBV11-2	.
TGTGCCACCAGTGATCCCTCAGGGGGCGCAGAGACCCAGTACTTC	CATSDPSGGAETQYF	TRBJ2-5	.	TRBV24-1	TRBD1
TGTGCCAGCAGTGAAGAGCGGGGGGGCAGCGGAGATACGCAGTATTTT	CASSEERGGSGDTQYF	TRBJ2-3	.	TRBV2	TRBD2
TGTGCCAGCAGGTTAGCGGGACTTTCCTACGAGCAGTACTTC	CASRLAGLSYEQYF	TRBJ2-7	.	TRBV12-3/TRBV12-4	TRBD2
TGTGCCAGCAGCTTAGCCCGGACAGGGCGGCGAGGTGGCTACACCTTC	CASSLARTGRRGGYTF	TRBJ1-2	.	TRBV12-3/TRBV12-4	TRBD1
TGCAGCGCCCAATGGGGCGGGAGGACGGTTTACGAGCAGTTCTTC	CSAQWGGRTVYEQFF	TRBJ2-1	.	TRBV29-1	TRBD2
TGTGCCAGCAGGATCACAGGGAGGGACTATGAAGATCGAGATGAGCAGTTCTTC	CASRITGRDYEDRDEQFF	TRBJ2-1	few	TRBV12-3/TRBV12-4	.
TGCGCCAGCAGCTTGTCAGGGGGCTCTGAAAAACTGTTTTTT	CASSLSGGSEKLFF	TRBJ1-4	.	TRBV5-1	TRBD1
TGTGCCAGCAGCTTGGGGGACAGGGACTACAATGAGCAGTACTTC	CASSLGDRDYNEQYF	TRBJ2-5	.	TRBV5-6	TRBD1
TGTGGCAGCAGCTTATACGTGCGAAACGAGCAGTACTTC	CGSSLYVRNEQYF	TRBJ2-7	.	TRBV7-8	.
TGTGCCAGCAGGTTTTCTTTCGGACAGAGGAACACTGAAGCTTTCTTT	CASRFSFGQRNTEAFF	TRBJ1-1	.	TRBV12-3/TRBV12-4	.
TGCGCCAGCAGCCAGACCACCGCGACAGTGACCCAAGAGACCCAGTACTTC	CASSQTTATVTQETQYF	TRBJ2-5	few	TRBV4-1	.
TGCGCCAGCAGCCCCGGGACAGGACCCCTCCGGCAGTACTTC	CASSPGTGPLRQYF	TRBJ2-5	.	TRBV5-1	TRBD1
TGTGCCAGCTGGGGGGACGGGAACACTGAAGCTTTCTTT	CASWGDGNTEAFF	TRBJ1-1	.	TRBV12-3/TRBV12-4	.
TGTGCCAGCAGCCAAGTTGGTCGGGGCGAGCAGTACTTC	CASSQVGRGEQYF	TRBJ2-7	.	TRBV3-1	.
TGCAGTGTCCGATATCCCAGGGGTTCCTACGAGCAGTATTTC	CSVRYPRGSYEQYF	TRBJ2-7	.	TRBV20-1	.
TGTGCCAGCAGGGCGGGGACAGGGGAAATGAACATTCAGTACTTC	CASRAGTGEMNIQYF	TRBJ2-4	.	TRBV2	TRBD1
TGTGCCAGCTCACCACATCCCGAGGACGAGCAGTACTTC	CASSPHPEDEQYF	TRBJ2-7	.	TRBV18	.
TGTGCCAGCAGCCGGACGGCGGGAGAGCAGTACTTC	CASSRTAGEQYF	TRBJ2-7	few	TRBV11-2	.
TGCAGCGCTGGGAGAGCGGAGGAGACCCAGTACTTC	CSAGRAEETQYF	TRBJ2-5	.	TRBV29-1	.
TGTGCCAGCAGCTCCAGCCCCACTGAAGCTTTCTTT	CASSSSPTEAFF	TRBJ1-1	few	TRBV5-6	.
TGTGCCAGCAGCCAATGGACTAGCGGGGGGAAAGGAGAGACCCAGTACTTC	CASSQWTSGGKGETQYF	TRBJ2-5	few	TRBV13	TRBD2